This TCR beta chain was recovered during a study of cytomegalovirus exposure and HLA in healthy donors. Study summary: Across 350 to 400 genotyped donors, 81% landed in the Caucasian-associated ancestry cluster.

The PCR was carried out with 60 Vbeta primers and 13 Jbeta primers. Sequencing used immunoSEQ multiplex PCR; TCRdb keeps in-frame clones, though not all of them. The sample lists 150,000 to 200,000 clones; approximately 79% were seen once. Trimming pared 3 bases from V and 5 bases from J, leaving 8 bases between. Germline assignment: CDR1 LGHNA and CDR2 YSLEER. The CDR3 consists of 14 residues. Source material: PBMCs. The chain couples TRBV4-3 to TRBJ1-6; D not resolved. The clonotype was recovered from a man aged 50 or older in good health and CMV-seropositive. This CDR3 reads CASSQPGHNSPLHF. Here the CDR3 DNA reads TGCGCCAGCAGCCAGCCCGGTCATAATTCACCCCTCCACTTT.